Following are 7 T cell receptor beta chains from one sample sequenced in a study of cytomegalovirus exposure and HLA in healthy donors. The study ran its PCR with 60 Vbeta and 13 Jbeta primers. Some clones are missing from TCRdb's copy, which holds only in-frame ones; the method was immunoSEQ multiplex PCR. Of approximately 37,000 clones listed, around 70% are singletons. Material: PBMCs. Source of these receptors: a man aged 25-45 years in good health and CMV-seronegative.

There are many counts of this clone. V is TRBV29-1 and J is TRBJ2-5; the match to TRBD1 covers 12 bases. The germline CDR1 and CDR2 sequences are SQVTM and ANQGSEA. V lost 3 bases and J lost 5; bases outside the gene matches: 4. CDR3 length: 14 amino acids. CDR3 region: CSVEGQGAWETQYF. The CDR3 region has the DNA TGCAGCGTTGAGGGACAGGGGGCATGGGAGACCCAGTACTTC.

Here the CDR3 reads CASSLTLSNEQFF. The DNA for the CDR3 is TGTGCCAGCAGCTTAACCCTCAGCAATGAGCAGTTCTTC. The gene calls are TRBV7-3 and TRBJ2-1; no clear D gene. The ends were cut back, 0 bases at V and 6 bases at J, with 6 bases in the middle. The germline V gene has CDR1 SGHTA and CDR2 FQGTGA. The CDR3 is made up of 13 amino acids.

The chain joins TRBV9 to TRBJ2-1; perhaps TRBD2 as D (5 bases). The CDR3 length is 15 residues. Germline loops: CDR1 SGDLS, CDR2 YYNGEE. V gave up 2 bases and J gave up 8 bases, with 17 bases separating them. CDR3 protein: CASSVLDTSSHEQFF. The CDR3, as DNA: TGTGCCAGCAGCGTCCTAGACACTAGTTCCCATGAGCAGTTCTTC. Full variable domain (outside the CDR3, taken from reference TRBV9 and TRBJ2-1): DSGVTQTPKHLITATGQRVTLRCSPRSGDLSVYWYQQSLDQGLQFLIQYYNGEERAKGNILERFSAQQFPDLHSELNLSSLELGDSALYFCASSVLDTSSHEQFFGPGTRLTVL.

The rearrangement joins TRBV7-2 to TRBJ2-3, with D possibly matching TRBD2 (6 bases). The CDR3 is made up of 15 amino acids. The germline V gene encodes CDR1 SGHTA and CDR2 FQGNSA. Trimming left V 3 bases short and J 0 bases short, with 10 bases between. The CDR3 region is CASSFGGWSTDTQYF. CDR3 sequence (DNA): TGTGCCAGCAGCTTTGGGGGGTGGAGCACAGATACGCAGTATTTT.

V is TRBV6-1 and J is TRBJ1-1; D is uncertain. The CDR3 is made up of 15 amino acids. The V gene lost 1 base and the J gene lost 11 bases, with 20 bases spanning the gap. Germline V lookup: CDR1 MNHNS, CDR2 SASEGT. CDR3 amino acids: CASSEEGTSITGAFF. In nucleotides, the CDR3 is TGTGCCAGCAGTGAAGAAGGAACGAGCATAACGGGGGCTTTCTTT.

In the case of this clone: Germline and junction disagree at one end, which may indicate a read error. J is TRBJ2-1 and V is TRBV5-4; D not resolved. There are 11 residues in the CDR3. The germline V gene has CDR1 SGHNT and CDR2 YYREEE (reference sequence). CDR3 loop: CASGLSQEQFF. The CDR3 region has the DNA TGTGCCAGCGGCTTGTCCCAGGAGCAGTTCTTC.

A few counts support this clone. CDR3 region: CASSMRTGLYGYTF. CDR3 nucleotide sequence: TGTGCCAGCAGTATGCGGACAGGGCTCTATGGCTACACCTTC. V is TRBV28 and J is TRBJ1-2, with 8 bases identical to TRBD1. Germline V CDR1 and CDR2: MDHEN, SYDVKM. The CDR3 is 14 amino acids. V shed 5 bases, J shed 4 bases, and the junction held 6 bases outside the gene matches.